A single sample gave rise to the 29 T cell receptor beta chains below, sequenced in a study of early T cells in non-severe SARS-CoV-2 infection. MiXCR was run by TCRdb on the 5' RACE reads, yielding one entry per CDR3 protein. Here the sample spans 45,000 to 55,000 distinct CDR3 sequences, approximately 10% being singletons. The sample comprised whole blood. Receptors were obtained from an adult who was a healthcare worker with PCR-confirmed SARS-CoV-2 infection or an uninfected control (not recorded which).

This clonotype has only a few counts. The V gene is TRBV2, the J gene TRBJ1-5; D gene unclear. V was pared by 8 bases and J by 3 bases, with 14 bases between. Looked up from germline, CDR1 is SNHLY and CDR2 is FYNNEI. The length of the CDR3 is 14 residues. Here the CDR3 DNA reads TGTGCCAGCGACCGAGGCCTACCCAATCAGCCCCAGCATTTT. Translating gives CASDRGLPNQPQHF.

In its sample, this clonotype is medium-sized. The V and J genes are TRBV7-2 and TRBJ2-7, with 7 bases lining up with TRBD1. Germline loops: CDR1 SGHTA, CDR2 FQGNSA. The V gene end was trimmed by 3 bases and the J gene end by 1 base; junction bases not matched to a gene: 9. The CDR3 loop spans 16 amino acids. The DNA of the CDR3 is TGTGCCAGCAGCTTGGGCCAGGGACAGCTTTCCTACGAGCAGTACTTC. Translating it yields CASSLGQGQLSYEQYF.

This clonotype has only a few counts. The rearrangement uses TRBV6-5 and TRBJ1-2, with TRBD1 as a possible D gene (5 bases). The ends were cut back, 7 bases at V and 1 base at J, with 10 bases in the middle. Germline V gene data show CDR1 as MNHEY and CDR2 as SVGAGI. The CDR3 sequence is 13 residues long. CDR3 loop: CASIRGVNYGYTF. The CDR3 region has the DNA TGTGCCAGCATTCGGGGGGTTAACTATGGCTACACCTTC.

This clonotype turned up a few times. The chain carries TRBV11-2 and TRBJ2-2, with 7 nucleotides matching TRBD2. The CDR3 extends over 16 amino acids. The junction had 8 bases not matched to a gene; V was cut back by 6 bases and J by 1 base. CDR1 is SGHAT and CDR2 is FQNNGV in the germline V gene. CDR3 sequence (DNA): TGTGCCAGCAGAACACTAGCGCGAGGGAACACCGGGGAGCTGTTTTTT. This codes for CASRTLARGNTGELFF.

The chain couples TRBV6-6 to TRBJ2-7; the D is unclear. This CDR3 region has 15 residues. V was shortened by 2 bases and J by 2 bases, with 13 bases between the two germline ends. Germline lookup yields CDR1 MNHNY and CDR2 SVGAGI (reference sequence). CDR3 sequence reads: CASSYELRAPYEQYF. CDR3 DNA: TGTGCCAGCAGTTACGAACTTCGGGCCCCCTACGAGCAGTACTTC.

By sample fraction, this clonotype is medium-sized. This chain uses TRBV29-1 with TRBJ2-5, with 10 bases aligning to TRBD1. The CDR3 runs to 15 residues. The germline CDR1 and CDR2 sequences are SQVTM and ANQGSEA. The V and J ends lost 1 base and 4 bases, in that order; junction bases with no gene match: 6. The DNA of the CDR3 is TGCAGCGTTGAAGCTTTGACAGGGGGCAGAGAGACCCAGTACTTC. Residues: CSVEALTGGRETQYF.

The V gene is TRBV2, the J gene TRBJ2-7; the D is unclear. CDR3 length: 13 residues. Trimming stripped 8 bases from V and 0 bases from J, with 11 bases between. Germline V gene sequence: CDR1 SNHLY, CDR2 FYNNEI. The CDR3 DNA sequence: TGTGCCAGCTGCCATAGTGGCTCCTACGAGCAGTACTTC. This codes for CASCHSGSYEQYF.

This clonotype has ten or more counts. The chain recombines TRBV28 with TRBJ2-7, with a weak D call TRBD1 (5 bases). Germline CDR1 reads MDHEN; CDR2 reads SYDVKM. The V end was cut by 5 bases, the J end by 1 base, with 15 bases between. CDR3 length: 15 amino acids. The DNA of the CDR3 is TGTGCCAGCAGTCCTTCCCCGACAGTGTCCTACGAGCAGTACTTC. It is translated as CASSPSPTVSYEQYF.

This clonotype was seen only a few times. The chain joins TRBV27 to TRBJ2-1; TRBD1 agrees at 10 bases. The CDR3 covers 15 residues. Germline lookup yields CDR1 MNHEY and CDR2 SMNVEV (reference sequence). Losses at the gene ends were 4 bases for V and 7 bases for J; bases not matched to a gene: 7. The DNA of the CDR3 is TGTGCCAGCAGTTCCTGGACAGGGGGAAGGAATGAGCAGTTCTTC. Its protein product is CASSSWTGGRNEQFF.

Regarding this clonotype: This may be a read error: a much more frequent sequence differs by one nucleotide. The V and J genes are TRBV11-1 and TRBJ2-1, with 7 nucleotides matching TRBD2. The CDR3 runs to 15 residues. CDR1 SGHAT and CDR2 FQDESV come from the germline V gene (reference sequence). In DNA form, the CDR3 reads TGTGTCAGCAGCCCGAAGCGGGGCTCCTACAATGAGCAGTTCTTC. Its protein product is CVSSPKRGSYNEQFF.

The chain has TRBV20-1 and TRBJ2-5, with 7 bases that match TRBD2. V lost 5 bases and J lost 3; bases outside the gene matches: 15. This CDR3 is built from 16 residues. Germline assignment: CDR1 DFQATT and CDR2 SNEGSKA (reference sequence). The CDR3 here is CSAPPPGSGAKETQYF. The CDR3 DNA follows: TGCAGTGCTCCTCCCCCCGGAAGCGGGGCTAAAGAGACCCAGTACTTC.

CDR3 nucleotide sequence: TGTGCCAGCAGTCTCAGACAGGGGGGGAACACTGAAGCTTTCTTT. Residues: CASSLRQGGNTEAFF. The chain joins TRBV27 to TRBJ1-1; 9 bases map to TRBD1. The germline CDR1 and CDR2 sequences are MNHEY and SMNVEV (reference sequence). Unmatched junction bases numbered 5, after V lost 5 bases and J lost 1 base. The CDR3 sequence is 15 residues long.

In this sample, this clonotype turned up many times. This chain links TRBV6-5 with TRBJ2-3, with 7 nucleotides matching TRBD1. The trim removed 7 bases at V and 5 bases at J, leaving 3 bases unmatched. The germline V gene has CDR1 MNHEY and CDR2 SVGAGI. The CDR3 spans 12 residues. This CDR3 is CASTPGGDTQYF. In DNA, the CDR3 is TGTGCCAGCACCCCAGGGGGAGATACGCAGTATTTT.

The sample holds a few counts of this clonotype. The chain joins TRBV7-6 to TRBJ2-3; no definite D call. CDR3 length: 17 amino acids. Germline-derived CDR1 and CDR2 are SGHVS and FNYEAQ. V lost 2 bases and J 2 bases, leaving 17 bases between the germline ends. Here the CDR3 DNA reads TGTGCCAGCAGCTTAATCCTAGACTTCTCCTACACAGATACGCAGTATTTT. Amino acids: CASSLILDFSYTDTQYF.

The rearrangement uses TRBV29-1 and TRBJ2-3; weak D call: TRBD2 (6 bases). CDR1 is SQVTM, CDR2 ANQGSEA, per germline. The CDR3 sequence is 14 residues long. V was pared by 7 bases and J by 0 bases, with 14 bases between. CDR3 protein: CSAAGGSSTDTQYF. For the CDR3, the DNA is TGCAGCGCTGCCGGGGGAAGTAGCACAGATACGCAGTATTTT.

There are a few counts of this clonotype. V is TRBV4-1 and J is TRBJ1-6; TRBD1 might be the D (5 bases). This CDR3 contains 14 residues. Germline loops: CDR1 MGHRA, CDR2 YSYEKL. The V gene lost 3 bases and the J gene lost 11 bases, with 14 bases spanning the gap. The CDR3 region is CASSQPSRGAPLHF. The CDR3 DNA is TGCGCCAGCAGCCAGCCCTCGAGAGGGGCACCCCTCCACTTT.

The rearrangement uses TRBV7-2 and TRBJ2-1; possibly TRBD2 for D (6 bases). Trimming took off 5 bases at V and 9 bases at J, with 14 bases between the two ends. CDR1 and CDR2 from the germline V gene are SGHTA and FQGNSA. The CDR3 runs 13 residues. CDR3 in DNA: TGTGCCAGCAGCGTCCGAACTAGCAGTGAGCAGTTCTTC. Translation: CASSVRTSSEQFF. The full variable domain, in which reference TRBV7-2 and TRBJ2-1 provide the parts outside the CDR3, is GAGVSQSPSNKVTEKGKDVELRCDPISGHTALYWYRQSLGQGLEFLIYFQGNSAPDKSGLPSDRFSAERTGGSVSTLTIQRTQQEDSAVYLCASSVRTSSEQFFGPGTRLTVL.

This clonotype has a handful of counts. The chain has TRBV2 and TRBJ1-1; D possibly corresponds to TRBD1 (6 bases). This CDR3 spans 12 amino acids. Germline values: CDR1 SNHLY, CDR2 FYNNEI. V was pared by 9 bases and J by 4 bases, with 12 bases between. The CDR3 nucleotides read TGTGCCAGGTCAGGGGTTGGCACTGAAGCTTTCTTT. Protein: CARSGVGTEAFF.

As to this clonotype: In this CDR3 the conserved last residue, phenylalanine or tryptophan, is missing, so a read error is likely. The chain couples TRBV30 to TRBJ2-3; unclear D gene. The CDR3 is 10 amino acids. Germline lookup yields CDR1 GTSNPN and CDR2 SVGIG (reference sequence). The V end was cut by 7 bases, the J end by 6 bases, with 8 bases between. This CDR3 is CASASDTQYY. The CDR3 DNA follows: TGTGCCTCTGCATCGGATACGCAGTATTAT.

This clonotype came up a few times. This rearrangement joins TRBV29-1 to TRBJ2-7; 7 nucleotides align to TRBD2. CDR1 is SQVTM, CDR2 ANQGSEA, per germline. Trimming took 2 bases from V and 4 from J; bases not matched to a gene: 8. The CDR3 loop spans 14 amino acids. The CDR3 DNA sequence: TGCAGCGTTGAATTTCCGGGGGGAGTATACGAGCAGTACTTC. As protein: CSVEFPGGVYEQYF.

The chain is built from TRBV9 and TRBJ2-3; D is unclear. Germline assignment: CDR1 SGDLS and CDR2 YYNGEE. This CDR3 has 12 amino acids. The V gene lost 4 bases and the J gene lost 7 bases, with 10 bases spanning the gap. The CDR3 loop reads CASSPGLNTQYF. The CDR3 coding sequence is TGTGCCAGCAGCCCCGGTTTGAATACGCAGTATTTT. Using reference TRBV9 and TRBJ2-3 for the parts outside the CDR3, the full variable domain is DSGVTQTPKHLITATGQRVTLRCSPRSGDLSVYWYQQSLDQGLQFLIQYYNGEERAKGNILERFSAQQFPDLHSELNLSSLELGDSALYFCASSPGLNTQYFGPGTRLTVL.

In its sample, this clonotype was seen many times. The chain couples TRBV28 to TRBJ2-3; 8 nucleotides align to TRBD2. Germline values: CDR1 MDHEN, CDR2 SYDVKM. The V segment lost 5 bases and the J segment 2 bases; nucleotides outside the gene matches: 9. The CDR3 consists of 16 residues. CDR3 amino acids: CASSPFSSGLTDTQYF. CDR3 coding DNA: TGTGCCAGCAGTCCTTTTTCTAGCGGGCTCACAGATACGCAGTATTTT.

The rearrangement links TRBV7-9 to TRBJ1-1, with 7 bases fitting TRBD1. Per the germline V gene, CDR1 is SEHNR and CDR2 is FQNEAQ (reference sequence). There are 15 residues in the CDR3. V trimming: 1 base; J trimming: 3 bases; junction bases outside the gene matches: 5. The CDR3: CASSLGQGSYTEAFF. CDR3 bases: TGTGCCAGCAGCTTAGGACAGGGATCATACACTGAAGCTTTCTTT.

This clonotype was detected ten times or more. The rearrangement uses TRBV3-1 and TRBJ1-2, with D possibly TRBD1 on 5 matching bases. The CDR3 loop spans 17 amino acids. V was trimmed by 4 bases and J by 0 bases, leaving 18 bases between them. Germline CDR1 is LGHDT and CDR2 is YNNKEL (reference sequence). The CDR3 bases are TGTGCCAGCAGCCGAGAACCCAACAGGTCCCCTAACTATGGCTACACCTTC. Translation gives CASSREPNRSPNYGYTF.

The chain couples TRBV6-6 to TRBJ2-7; possibly TRBD1 for D (6 bases). Trimming removed 0 bases from V and 0 bases from J, with 12 bases in between. Looked up from germline, CDR1 is MNHNY and CDR2 is SVGAGI (reference sequence). This CDR3 has 16 residues. The CDR3 is CASSYSGGVSSYEQYF. The CDR3 bases are TGTGCCAGCAGTTACTCAGGGGGAGTGAGCTCCTACGAGCAGTACTTC.

This clonotype was counted at least ten times. The chain employs TRBV6-2 or TRBV6-3 and TRBJ2-5; D gene ambiguous. Germline V gene lookup returns CDR1 MNHEY and CDR2 SVGEGT. V gave up 2 bases and J gave up 5 bases, with 12 bases separating them. The CDR3 contains 14 residues. CDR3 DNA sequence: TGTGCCAGCAGTTACCGGCTGAACGGGGAGACCCAGTACTTC. Its protein is CASSYRLNGETQYF.

This clonotype was counted ten times or more. The V and J genes are TRBV11-2 and TRBJ2-1, with 13 bases identical to TRBD2. V was clipped by 8 bases and J by 6 bases; unmatched bases: 4. The CDR3 is 14 amino acids. The germline V gene has CDR1 SGHAT and CDR2 FQNNGV. CDR3 loop: CASLGLAGANEQFF. CDR3 nucleotide sequence: TGTGCCAGCCTAGGACTAGCGGGAGCCAATGAGCAGTTCTTC. Filled out from reference TRBV11-2 and TRBJ2-1, the complete variable domain reads EAGVAQSPRYKIIEKRQSVAFWCNPISGHATLYWYQQILGQGPKLLIQFQNNGVVDDSQLPKDRFSAERLKGVDSTLKIQPAKLEDSAVYLCASLGLAGANEQFFGPGTRLTVL.

This clonotype came up many times. The J gene is TRBJ2-2, the V gene TRBV7-6, with 8 positions matching TRBD2. This CDR3 has 16 amino acids. V lost 5 bases, J lost 0 bases, and 5 bases stayed unmatched. Germline-derived CDR1 and CDR2 are SGHVS and FNYEAQ. CDR3 nucleotides: TGTGCCAGCAGCCCTATGGGACTAGCGAACACCGGGGAGCTGTTTTTT. Translation: CASSPMGLANTGELFF.

The CDR3 is CASSLANYGYTF. The CDR3 bases are TGTGCCAGTAGTCTGGCAAACTATGGCTACACCTTC. The gene calls are TRBV19 and TRBJ1-2; no definite D call. V was clipped by 5 bases and J by 2 bases, with 6 bases between them. This CDR3 has 12 residues. The germline V gene encodes CDR1 LNHDA and CDR2 SQIVND (reference sequence).